The 11 T cell receptor beta chains below were found in one sample sequenced in a study of blood T cell repertoires in COVID-19. The table came from immunoSEQ multiplex PCR; TCRdb's copy has only in-frame clones and leaves some out. The sample yields 90,000 to 120,000 clones, 84% seen once. The sequencing input was peripheral blood. These TCRs come from a human donor in a cohort sampled during active COVID-19.

V and J are TRBV7-3 and TRBJ2-1, with 12 bases lining up with TRBD2. V lost 8 bases to trimming and J lost 9 bases; unmatched junction nucleotides: 5. Germline assignment: CDR1 SGHTA and CDR2 FQGTGA. The CDR3 totals 13 residues. CDR3 region: CASGLAGRGEQFF. DNA for the CDR3: TGTGCCAGCGGACTAGCGGGGAGGGGTGAGCAGTTCTTC.

The genes are TRBV30 and TRBJ2-5; D not certain. CDR1 is GTSNPN, CDR2 SVGIG, per germline (reference sequence). The length of the CDR3 is 13 residues. Trimming pared 1 base from V and 2 bases from J, leaving 8 bases between. The CDR3 DNA sequence: TGTGCCTGGAGTGCCCTACTACAAGAGACCCAGTACTTC. Residues: CAWSALLQETQYF.

CDR3 loop: CASSLGGSYGYTF. In DNA form, the CDR3 reads TGTGCCAGCAGTTTAGGAGGGAGCTATGGCTACACCTTC. The chain carries TRBV12-3 or TRBV12-4 and TRBJ1-2; unclear D gene. V shed 1 base and J shed 4 bases, with 7 bases lying between them. This CDR3 is 13 amino acids long.

Of note for this clone: The same CDR3 also results from other DNA sequences found in this sample. The chain couples TRBV5-1 to TRBJ2-3; maybe TRBD1 (6 bases). Trimming cost V 4 bases and J 2 bases, with 11 bases left between them. The CDR3 loop spans 14 amino acids. The V gene's germline CDR1 is SGHRS and CDR2 YFSETQ. DNA for the CDR3: TGCGCCAGCAGCCCCGGACAGTACACAGATACGCAGTATTTT. Translating it yields CASSPGQYTDTQYF.

This clone showed up just once. The V gene is TRBV27, the J gene TRBJ2-7, with 10 nucleotides matching TRBD2. The CDR3 covers 15 residues. The V segment lost 6 bases and the J segment 0 bases; nucleotides outside the gene matches: 5. CDR1 MNHEY and CDR2 SMNVEV come from the germline V gene (reference sequence). The CDR3 loop reads CASSPLAGLSYEQYF. As DNA, the CDR3 is TGTGCCAGCAGCCCACTAGCGGGACTCTCCTACGAGCAGTACTTC.

The chain links TRBV6-1 to TRBJ1-4; a possible D gene is TRBD1 (6 bases). V lost 2 bases, J lost 0 bases, and 16 bases lay in between. This CDR3 contains 18 residues. CDR1 MNHNS and CDR2 SASEGT come from the germline V gene. The CDR3 is CASSERPTGMATNEKLFF. CDR3 sequence (DNA): TGTGCCAGCAGTGAACGCCCCACAGGGATGGCAACTAATGAAAAACTGTTTTTT.

V usage is TRBV7-8 and J usage is TRBJ2-3, with D unclear. Trimming pared 4 bases from V and 1 base from J, leaving 6 bases between. The germline CDR1 and CDR2 sequences are SGHVS and FQNEAQ. This CDR3 has 13 amino acids. The CDR3 reads CASSWSGTDTQYF. The CDR3 DNA reads as TGTGCCAGCAGCTGGTCGGGCACAGATACGCAGTATTTT.

CDR3 region: CASSPPSGHNTGELFF. CDR3 nucleotides: TGTGCCAGCTCACCACCTAGCGGGCATAACACCGGGGAGCTGTTTTTT. The rearrangement links TRBV18 to TRBJ2-2, with 7 positions matching TRBD2. Trimming at V came to 0 bases and at J to 2 bases, leaving 3 bases not matched to a gene. CDR3 length: 16 amino acids. Germline loops: CDR1 KGHSH, CDR2 LQKENI.

The chain is built from TRBV27 and TRBJ2-1, with D possibly matching TRBD1 (6 bases). The CDR3 consists of 13 residues. Germline lookup yields CDR1 MNHEY and CDR2 SMNVEV (reference sequence). Trimming shortened V by 10 bases and J by 0 bases, and 10 bases separated the two germline ends. For the CDR3, the DNA is TGTGCCACGCAGGACAGCTCCTACAATGAGCAGTTCTTC. It yields the protein CATQDSSYNEQFF.

The chain uses TRBV3-1 (or the pseudogene TRBV3-2) and TRBJ1-1; D unresolved. This CDR3 contains 16 residues. Germline loops: CDR1 LGHDT, CDR2 YNNKEL (reference sequence). V lost 4 bases and J 1 base, leaving 16 bases between the germline ends. The CDR3 nucleotides are TGTGCCAGCAGCCTATCGACCCTTTGGAGGAACACTGAAGCTTTCTTT. Translating it yields CASSLSTLWRNTEAFF.

The CDR3 loop reads CASSAGTSTGELFF. CDR3 coding DNA: TGTGCCAGCAGCGCCGGGACTAGCACCGGGGAGCTGTTTTTT. The chain links TRBV9 to TRBJ2-2, with TRBD2 matching over 8 bases. CDR1 is SGDLS, CDR2 YYNGEE, per germline. V shed 3 bases, J shed 4 bases, and the junction held 2 bases outside the gene matches. The CDR3 totals 14 residues. Full variable domain (remainder filled in from reference TRBV9 and TRBJ2-2): DSGVTQTPKHLITATGQRVTLRCSPRSGDLSVYWYQQSLDQGLQFLIQYYNGEERAKGNILERFSAQQFPDLHSELNLSSLELGDSALYFCASSAGTSTGELFFGEGSRLTVL.